One and the same sample provided the 31 T cell receptor beta chains below, sequenced in a study of blood T cell repertoires in COVID-19. The data were produced by immunoSEQ multiplex PCR, yet TCRdb's version contains in-frame clones alone and is incomplete. This table has around 150,000 clones, around nine tenths appearing once. Material for sequencing was peripheral blood. The receptors originated from a woman in her 70s with COVID-19, enrolled during active disease.

The chain employs TRBV30 and TRBJ2-5; 7 bases match TRBD2. The CDR3 runs 14 residues. V shed 2 bases, J shed 1 base, and the junction held 4 bases outside the gene matches. CDR1 and CDR2 from the germline V gene are GTSNPN and SVGIG (reference sequence). In DNA, the CDR3 is TGTGCCTGGAGTCCAAGCGGGATCCAAGAGACCCAGTACTTC. It yields the protein CAWSPSGIQETQYF.

This chain links TRBV15 with TRBJ1-2; 7 bases map to TRBD1. J was trimmed by 2 bases and V by 5 bases; bases with no gene match: 2. Germline CDR1 LNHNV, CDR2 YYDKDF (reference sequence). The CDR3 has 13 residues. The CDR3 reads CATSPDRNYGYTF. CDR3 coding DNA: TGTGCCACCAGCCCGGACAGGAACTATGGCTACACCTTC.

The V call is TRBV28, the J call TRBJ2-6; D remains ambiguous. From germline, CDR1 is MDHEN and CDR2 SYDVKM. V was pared by 6 bases and J by 3 bases, with 9 bases between. This CDR3 has 14 amino acids. The CDR3 DNA is TGTGCCAGCAGGCCGGGTGGTGGGGCCAACGTCCTGACTTTC. Translating gives CASRPGGGANVLTF.

This clone was counted between two and nine times. V is TRBV5-1 and J is TRBJ2-7; the D gene is possibly TRBD1 (6 bases). This CDR3 comprises 13 residues. The V gene's germline CDR1 is SGHRS and CDR2 YFSETQ. V gave up 4 bases and J gave up 2 bases, with 10 bases separating them. The CDR3 DNA is TGCGCCAGCAGCCTTCCAGGGGCCTACGAGCAGTACTTC. Its translation is CASSLPGAYEQYF.

The chain links TRBV11-2 to TRBJ1-2; D gene unclear. The germline CDR1 and CDR2 sequences are SGHAT and FQNNGV. The V end lost 3 bases, the J end lost 8 bases, and 10 bases lay between the germline ends. The CDR3 is made up of 12 amino acids. The CDR3 region is CASSFITGGYTF. Written as DNA, the CDR3 is TGTGCCAGCAGCTTCATTACGGGAGGCTACACCTTC.

This clone was counted once. CDR3 sequence: CASSPATSSYNEQFF. The DNA for the CDR3 is TGTGCCAGCAGCCCCGCGACTAGCTCCTACAATGAGCAGTTCTTC. The chain joins TRBV7-7 to TRBJ2-1; a weak D match, TRBD2 (6 bases). The length of the CDR3 is 15 residues. Germline V lookup: CDR1 SSHAT, CDR2 FNYEAQ (reference sequence). V lost 5 bases and J lost 0, with 11 bases in between. Together with reference TRBV7-7 and TRBJ2-1, the CDR3 gives the full variable domain: GAGVSQSPRYKVTKRGQDVTLRCDPISSHATLYWYQQALGQGPEFLTYFNYEAQPDKSGLPSDRFSAERPEGSISTLTIQRTEQRDSAMYRCASSPATSSYNEQFFGPGTRLTVL.

J is TRBJ2-5 and V is TRBV5-1, with 10 positions matching TRBD2. The CDR3 is 16 amino acids. Germline trimming cut 3 bases from V and 1 base from J; bases unmatched to any gene: 6. Germline V lookup: CDR1 SGHRS, CDR2 YFSETQ. CDR3 bases: TGCGCCAGCAGCTCCTGGACTAGCGGTTTCCAAGAGACCCAGTACTTC. Its protein product is CASSSWTSGFQETQYF.

The genes are TRBV29-1 and TRBJ2-5; D is ambiguous. The germline CDR1 and CDR2 sequences are SQVTM and ANQGSEA. V lost 3 bases, J lost 5 bases, and 10 bases lay in between. This CDR3 has 12 amino acids. CDR3 loop: CSVEGQAETQYF. The CDR3 DNA is TGCAGCGTTGAGGGTCAGGCGGAGACCCAGTACTTC.

The chain links TRBV12-3 or TRBV12-4 to TRBJ2-3; possible D gene TRBD2, 5 bases. This CDR3 has 12 amino acids. Trimming removed 6 bases from V and 3 bases from J, with 7 bases in between. This chain's CDR3 is CASRGETDTQYF. DNA for the CDR3: TGTGCCAGCAGGGGAGAGACAGATACGCAGTATTTT.

The V gene is TRBV9, the J gene TRBJ2-5; 8 nucleotides match TRBD1. The CDR3 runs 16 residues. V shed 2 bases and J 5 bases; nucleotides not matched to a gene: 11. Germline V gives CDR1 SGDLS, CDR2 YYNGEE. CDR3 amino acids: CASSVTIGTGGETQYF. In DNA, the CDR3 is TGTGCCAGCAGCGTTACCATCGGGACAGGAGGGGAGACCCAGTACTTC.

The chain is built from TRBV9 and TRBJ1-5; perhaps TRBD1 as D (5 bases). Germline CDR1 SGDLS, CDR2 YYNGEE. The CDR3 contains 15 residues. V lost 0 bases and J 6 bases, leaving 13 bases between the germline ends. The CDR3 region has the DNA TGTGCCAGCAGCGTAGGGCCAAGCGGGGGTCAGCCCCAGCATTTT. It translates to CASSVGPSGGQPQHF.

The CDR3 protein is CAWSVGSPTVEQYF. CDR3 sequence (DNA): TGTGCCTGGAGTGTCGGGAGTCCCACCGTTGAGCAGTACTTC. The J gene is TRBJ2-7, the V gene TRBV30; tentative D call: TRBD2 (6 bases). This CDR3 is 14 amino acids long. V was clipped by 0 bases and J by 7 bases, with 16 bases between them. Germline CDR1 GTSNPN, CDR2 SVGIG (reference sequence).

The V call is TRBV27, the J call TRBJ1-2; weak D call: TRBD1 (6 bases). Trimming shortened V by 6 bases and J by 8 bases, and 25 bases separated the two germline ends. CDR3 length: 16 amino acids. The germline CDR1 and CDR2 sequences are MNHEY and SMNVEV (reference sequence). CDR3 in DNA: TGTGCCAGCAGGTACCAAGCAGGGGCCGGCTTCGGCGGCTACACCTTC. It encodes CASRYQAGAGFGGYTF.

The V and J genes are TRBV13 and TRBJ1-1; D not resolved. V dropped 2 bases and J dropped 4 bases, with 8 bases sitting between them. This CDR3 has 13 residues. Germline loops: CDR1 PRHDT, CDR2 FYEKMQ (reference sequence). CDR3 sequence: CASSLRGPTEAFF. As DNA, the CDR3 is TGTGCCAGCAGCTTACGGGGTCCCACTGAAGCTTTCTTT.

J is TRBJ2-3 and V is TRBV6-5; tentatively, D is TRBD1 (5 bases). From germline, CDR1 is MNHEY and CDR2 SVGAGI. This CDR3 has 15 residues. With 2 bases removed from V and 6 bases from J, the gap between germline ends came to 15 bases. CDR3 protein: CASSYGQGKSDTQYF. In nucleotides, the CDR3 is TGTGCCAGCAGTTACGGGCAGGGCAAGTCGGATACGCAGTATTTT.

The genes are TRBV7-3 and TRBJ1-2, with TRBD1 matching over 12 bases. Germline CDR1 SGHTA, CDR2 FQGTGA. J lost 1 base, V lost 4 bases, and 4 bases had no gene match. CDR3 length: 16 residues. The CDR3 loop is CASSSGTGGHNYGYTF. Here the CDR3 DNA reads TGTGCCAGCAGCTCCGGGACAGGGGGCCATAACTATGGCTACACCTTC.

The chain employs TRBV5-1 and TRBJ2-1, with D unresolved. V was pared by 0 bases and J by 10 bases, with 20 bases between. The germline CDR1 and CDR2 sequences are SGHRS and YFSETQ. The CDR3 has 16 amino acids. CDR3 coding DNA: TGCGCCAGCAGCTTGGTCCCGCCGTCCCGGTCAAGCGAGCAGTTCTTC. Translation gives CASSLVPPSRSSEQFF.

The chain carries TRBV6-6 and TRBJ2-1; 9 bases are a match to TRBD2. Germline V gene data show CDR1 as MNHNY and CDR2 as SVGAGI (reference sequence). V was clipped by 2 bases and J by 15 bases; unmatched bases: 11. CDR3 length: 14 residues. CDR3 sequence reads: CASSYEGSGGTLFF. For the CDR3, the DNA is TGTGCCAGCAGTTACGAAGGTAGCGGGGGTACATTGTTCTTC.

The chain employs TRBV7-8 and TRBJ1-4, with D maybe TRBD1 (5 bases). Germline-derived CDR1 and CDR2 are SGHVS and FQNEAQ. CDR3 size: 14 residues. Trimming took 5 bases from V and 6 from J, leaving 13 bases between them. The CDR3 coding sequence is TGTGCCAGCAGCCCAAACCAGGGTTATGAAAAACTGTTTTTT. It translates to CASSPNQGYEKLFF. The variable domain in full, with the rest retrieved from reference TRBV7-8 and TRBJ1-4, is GAGVSQSPRYKVAKRGQDVALRCDPISGHVSLFWYQQALGQGPEFLTYFQNEAQLDKSGLPSDRFFAERPEGSVSTLKIQRTQQEDSAVYLCASSPNQGYEKLFFGSGTQLSVL.

Only a few counts were recorded for this clone. V gene TRBV29-1 combines with J gene TRBJ2-1, with 7 bases that match TRBD1. Germline CDR1 SQVTM, CDR2 ANQGSEA. V shed 2 bases, J shed 5 bases, and the junction held 6 bases outside the gene matches. The CDR3 is 14 amino acids. CDR3 coding DNA: TGCAGCGTTGAACCGGGACAGTTTGACAATGAGCAGTTCTTC. This codes for CSVEPGQFDNEQFF.

V is TRBV5-1 and J is TRBJ1-3, with TRBD1 identical over 7 bases. The CDR3 contains 14 residues. Germline V lookup: CDR1 SGHRS, CDR2 YFSETQ. V was clipped by 5 bases and J by 4 bases; unmatched bases: 6. The CDR3 reads CASSPNRGGNTIYF. DNA of the CDR3: TGCGCCAGCAGTCCTAACAGGGGAGGAAACACCATATATTTT.

This clone was picked up one time. The chain joins TRBV6-5 to TRBJ1-2; D possibly corresponds to TRBD1 (5 bases). Trimming pared 8 bases from V and 2 bases from J, leaving 12 bases between. This CDR3 region has 13 residues. Germline-derived CDR1 and CDR2 are MNHEY and SVGAGI. CDR3: CASYTGVNYGYTF. CDR3 bases: TGTGCCAGCTATACAGGAGTAAACTATGGCTACACCTTC.

This chain joins TRBV28 and TRBJ2-7, with D perhaps TRBD2 (5 bases). The CDR3 spans 16 residues. The V end was cut by 5 bases, the J end by 5 bases, with 22 bases between. Germline CDR1 and CDR2: MDHEN and SYDVKM. The chain's CDR3 is CASSGVWRRQGDEQYF. In nucleotides, the CDR3 is TGTGCCAGCAGTGGGGTCTGGAGGAGACAAGGTGACGAGCAGTACTTC.

For this clone: Germline and junction disagree at one end, which may indicate a read error. This CDR3 reads CATSRLGQGAYGQYF. DNA of the CDR3: TGTGCCACCAGCAGACTTGGACAGGGGGCCTACGGGCAGTACTTC. This chain connects TRBV15 to TRBJ2-7, with 11 bases identical to TRBD1. CDR3 length: 15 amino acids. Germline V gives CDR1 LNHNV, CDR2 YYDKDF (reference sequence).

This chain joins TRBV19 and TRBJ2-7; 15 bases fit TRBD2. The CDR3 is made up of 17 amino acids. Looked up from germline, CDR1 is LNHDA and CDR2 is SQIVND (reference sequence). J lost 2 bases, V lost 7 bases, and 9 bases had no gene match. The CDR3: CASKKGLAGGSTYEQYF. CDR3 in DNA: TGTGCCAGTAAGAAGGGACTAGCGGGGGGAAGCACCTACGAGCAGTACTTC.

The V gene is TRBV29-1, the J gene TRBJ2-2; TRBD1 aligns across 8 bases. Germline-derived CDR1 and CDR2 are SQVTM and ANQGSEA. V was clipped by 6 bases and J by 7 bases; unmatched bases: 7. The CDR3 has 13 amino acids. CDR3 sequence (DNA): TGCAGCGTATGGACAGGGTTAGTCGGGGAGCTGTTTTTT. This encodes CSVWTGLVGELFF.

The chain joins TRBV6-1 to TRBJ1-5; 9 bases align to TRBD1. This CDR3 has 20 residues. CDR1 is MNHNS and CDR2 is SASEGT in the germline V gene. The junction had 21 bases not matched to a gene; V was cut back by 3 bases and J by 6 bases. The CDR3 is CASSEAFPGQGLGMRQPQHF. The CDR3 bases are TGTGCCAGCAGTGAGGCTTTCCCGGGACAGGGTTTGGGGATGCGTCAGCCCCAGCATTTT.

The rearrangement joins TRBV4-2 to TRBJ1-6; 7 bases are shared with TRBD1. This CDR3 has 18 residues. Germline CDR1 LGHNA, CDR2 YNFKEQ. V shed 1 base and J 7 bases; nucleotides not matched to a gene: 13. The CDR3: CASSQAPRGLGGNSPLHF. The CDR3 bases are TGTGCCAGCAGCCAAGCCCCAAGGGGGCTTGGGGGGAATTCACCCCTCCACTTT.

The V call is TRBV6-5, the J call TRBJ2-1; 7 bases match TRBD1. CDR3 length equals 15 residues. Germline CDR1 and CDR2: MNHEY and SVGAGI. The ends lost 4 bases at V and 5 bases at J; junction bases unmatched: 8. The CDR3 coding sequence is TGTGCCAGCAGTTTTATATCCGACAGGGACAATGAGCAGTTCTTC. Translating it yields CASSFISDRDNEQFF.

The chain employs TRBV5-4 and TRBJ1-1; the match to TRBD1 covers 7 bases. CDR1 is SGHNT and CDR2 is YYREEE in the germline V gene (reference sequence). The CDR3 loop spans 13 amino acids. V gave up 3 bases and J gave up 1 base; unmatched junction bases: 0. The CDR3 DNA is TGTGCCAGCAGCTGGGACAGGAACACTGAAGCTTTCTTT. It specifies CASSWDRNTEAFF.

The chain carries TRBV5-5 and TRBJ1-6; D remains unclear. Trimming stripped 2 bases from V and 7 bases from J, with 10 bases between. Germline V gene data show CDR1 as SGHKS and CDR2 as YYEKEE (reference sequence). This CDR3 comprises 14 residues. CDR3: CASSFGLQNSPLHF. CDR3 DNA sequence: TGTGCCAGCAGCTTTGGGCTCCAGAATTCACCCCTCCACTTT.